This T cell receptor beta chain comes out of a study of cytotoxic CD8 clonotypes in ibrutinib-treated CLL. Study-wide results and caveats: Clonality increased with ibrutinib response but returned toward baseline at progression.

Sequenced by immunoSEQ multiplex PCR; TCRdb stores in-frame clones only, minus some. The sample lists over 200,000 clones, roughly 79% occurring once. Details on this clone: Its cognate antigen is unknown.

V gave up 6 bases and J gave up 4 bases; unmatched junction bases: 8. The CDR3 runs 15 residues. From germline, CDR1 is SGHVS and CDR2 FNYEAQ. The origin of this receptor is a human donor with chronic lymphocytic leukemia. The chain joins TRBV7-6 to TRBJ2-7, with 11 bases identical to TRBD2. Specimen: PBMCs, collected after 12 months of ibrutinib treatment. CDR3 in DNA: TGTGCCAGCAGTTCACTAGCGGGAGAATTGTACGAGCAGTACTTC. Protein: CASSSLAGELYEQYF. Looking up the rest from reference TRBV7-6 and TRBJ2-7 gives the full variable domain: GAGVSQSPRYKVTKRGQDVALRCDPISGHVSLYWYRQALGQGPEFLTYFNYEAQQDKSGLPNDRFSAERPEGSISTLTIQRTEQRDSAMYRCASSSLAGELYEQYFGPGTRLTVT.